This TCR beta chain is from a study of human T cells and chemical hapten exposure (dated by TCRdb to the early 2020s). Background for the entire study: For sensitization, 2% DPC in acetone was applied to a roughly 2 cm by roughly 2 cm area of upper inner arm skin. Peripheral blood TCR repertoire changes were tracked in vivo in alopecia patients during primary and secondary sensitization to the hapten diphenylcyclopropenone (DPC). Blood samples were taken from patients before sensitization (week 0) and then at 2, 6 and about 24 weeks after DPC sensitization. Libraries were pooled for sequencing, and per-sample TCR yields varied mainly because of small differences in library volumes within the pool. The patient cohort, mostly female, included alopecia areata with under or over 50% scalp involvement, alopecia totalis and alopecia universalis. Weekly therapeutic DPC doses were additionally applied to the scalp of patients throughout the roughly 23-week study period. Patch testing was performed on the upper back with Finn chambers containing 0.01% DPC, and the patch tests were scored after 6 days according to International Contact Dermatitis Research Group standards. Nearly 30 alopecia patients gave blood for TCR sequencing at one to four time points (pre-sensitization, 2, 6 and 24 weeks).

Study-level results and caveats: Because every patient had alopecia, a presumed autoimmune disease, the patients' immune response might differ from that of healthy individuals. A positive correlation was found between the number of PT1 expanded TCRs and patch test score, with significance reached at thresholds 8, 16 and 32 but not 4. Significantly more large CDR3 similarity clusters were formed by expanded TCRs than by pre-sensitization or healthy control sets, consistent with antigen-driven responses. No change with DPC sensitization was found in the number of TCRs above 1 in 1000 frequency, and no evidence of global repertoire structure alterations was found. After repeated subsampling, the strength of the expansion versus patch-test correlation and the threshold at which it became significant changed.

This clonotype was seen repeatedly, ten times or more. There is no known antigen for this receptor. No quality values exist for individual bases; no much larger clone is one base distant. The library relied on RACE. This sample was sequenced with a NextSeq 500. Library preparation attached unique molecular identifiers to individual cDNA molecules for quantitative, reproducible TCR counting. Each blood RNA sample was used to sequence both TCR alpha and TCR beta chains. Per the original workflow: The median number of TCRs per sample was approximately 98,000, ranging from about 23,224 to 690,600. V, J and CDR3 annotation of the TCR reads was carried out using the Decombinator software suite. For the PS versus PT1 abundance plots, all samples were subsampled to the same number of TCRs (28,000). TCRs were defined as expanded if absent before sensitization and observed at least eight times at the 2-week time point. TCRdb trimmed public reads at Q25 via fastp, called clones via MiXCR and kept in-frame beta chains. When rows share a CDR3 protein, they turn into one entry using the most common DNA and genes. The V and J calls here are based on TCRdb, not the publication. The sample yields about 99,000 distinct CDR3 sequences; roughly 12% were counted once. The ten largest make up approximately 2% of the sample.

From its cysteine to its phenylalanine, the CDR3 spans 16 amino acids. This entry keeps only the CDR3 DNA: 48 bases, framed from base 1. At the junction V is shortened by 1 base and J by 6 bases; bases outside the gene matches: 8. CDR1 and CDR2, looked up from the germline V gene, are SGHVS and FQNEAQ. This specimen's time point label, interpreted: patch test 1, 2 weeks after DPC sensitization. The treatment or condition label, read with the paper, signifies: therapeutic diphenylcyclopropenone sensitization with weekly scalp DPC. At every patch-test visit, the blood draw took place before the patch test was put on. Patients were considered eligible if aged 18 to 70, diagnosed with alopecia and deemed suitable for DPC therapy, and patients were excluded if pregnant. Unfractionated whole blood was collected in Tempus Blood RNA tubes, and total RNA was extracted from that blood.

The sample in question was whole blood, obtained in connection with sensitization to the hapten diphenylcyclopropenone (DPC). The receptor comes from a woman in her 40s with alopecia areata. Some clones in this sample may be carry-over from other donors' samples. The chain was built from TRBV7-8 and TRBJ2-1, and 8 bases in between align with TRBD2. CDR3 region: CASSLGWASGGNEQFF. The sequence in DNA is TGTGCCAGCAGCTTAGGGTGGGCAAGCGGGGGCAATGAGCAGTTCTTC.